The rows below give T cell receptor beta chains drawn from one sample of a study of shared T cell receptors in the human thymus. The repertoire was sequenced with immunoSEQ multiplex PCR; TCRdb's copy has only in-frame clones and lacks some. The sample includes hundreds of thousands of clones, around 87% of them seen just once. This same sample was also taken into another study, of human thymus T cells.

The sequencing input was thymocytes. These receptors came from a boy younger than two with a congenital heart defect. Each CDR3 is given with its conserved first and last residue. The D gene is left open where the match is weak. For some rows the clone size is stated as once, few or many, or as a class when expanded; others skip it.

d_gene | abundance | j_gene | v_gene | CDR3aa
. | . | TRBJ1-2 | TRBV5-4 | CASYLTRESGVCGYTF
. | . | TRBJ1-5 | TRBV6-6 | CASSYLRLSGGQPQHF
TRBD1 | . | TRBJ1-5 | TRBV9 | CASSPGGTGINQPQHF
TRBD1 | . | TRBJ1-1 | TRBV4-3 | CASSQETGGMNTEAFF
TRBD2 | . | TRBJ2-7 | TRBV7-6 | CASSLLRLAGPFAYEQYF
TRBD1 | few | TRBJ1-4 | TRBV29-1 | CSSIQGNNEKLFF
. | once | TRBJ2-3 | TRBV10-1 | CASSEAKWTDTQYF
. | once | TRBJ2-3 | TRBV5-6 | CASSLGLASDTQYF
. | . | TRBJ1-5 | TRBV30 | CAWSPDWGDNQPQHF
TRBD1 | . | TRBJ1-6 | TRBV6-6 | CASSYSRDRGNSPLHF
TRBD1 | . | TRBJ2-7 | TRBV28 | CASRDRVYEQYF
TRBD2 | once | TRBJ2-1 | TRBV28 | CASSIITLAGGLSEQFF
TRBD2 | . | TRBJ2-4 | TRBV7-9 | CASSLLVSGGKVIQYF
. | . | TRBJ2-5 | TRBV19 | CASSMEVGEQYF
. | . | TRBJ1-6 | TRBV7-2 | CASSQGPGKDSPLHF
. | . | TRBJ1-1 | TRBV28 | CASSLRGLSTEAFF
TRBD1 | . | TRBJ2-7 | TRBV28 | CASIDRGSKTYEQYF
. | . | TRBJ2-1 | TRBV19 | CASSNRGPGTYNEQFF
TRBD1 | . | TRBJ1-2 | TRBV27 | CASRTGIEGYTF
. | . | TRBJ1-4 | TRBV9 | CASSAPGDPNEKLFF
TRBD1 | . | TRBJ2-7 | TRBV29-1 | CSVRTGSSYEQYF
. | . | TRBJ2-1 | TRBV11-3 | CASSFYGDNEQFF
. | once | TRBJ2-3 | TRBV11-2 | CASSDEGADTQYF
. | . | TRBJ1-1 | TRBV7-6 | CASSHRGWTEAFF
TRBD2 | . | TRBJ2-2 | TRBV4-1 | CASSDGLAEDGGELFF
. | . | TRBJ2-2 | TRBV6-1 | CASIEVGQLSTGELFF
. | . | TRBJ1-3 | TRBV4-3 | CASSQNPPRTFSGNTIYF
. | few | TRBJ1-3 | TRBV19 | CASSGGSSSGNTIYF
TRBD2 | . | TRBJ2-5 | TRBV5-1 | CASRVAGEKTQYF
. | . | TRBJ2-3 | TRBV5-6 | CASSRKGVGEELTDTQYF
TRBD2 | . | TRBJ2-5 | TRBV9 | CASSVGTSGKGTQYF
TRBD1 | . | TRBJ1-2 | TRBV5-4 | CASSATQGAASYGYTF
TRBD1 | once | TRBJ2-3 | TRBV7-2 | CASSNRQGDSAADTQYF
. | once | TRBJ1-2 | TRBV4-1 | CASSQVQGPNYGYTF
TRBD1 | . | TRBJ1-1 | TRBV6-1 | CASSSWDRVHAFF
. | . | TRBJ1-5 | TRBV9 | CASSVAPEGQPQHF
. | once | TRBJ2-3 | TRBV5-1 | CASSPRDLLPIPSTDTQYF
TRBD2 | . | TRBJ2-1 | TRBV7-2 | CASSFPKSGRIGNEQFF
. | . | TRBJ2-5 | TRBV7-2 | CASSLANRLVKTQYF
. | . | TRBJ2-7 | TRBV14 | CASSQAGVSEQYF
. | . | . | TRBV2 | CASSDGVDSSYEQYF
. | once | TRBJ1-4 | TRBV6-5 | CASRVLLFF
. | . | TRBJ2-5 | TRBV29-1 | CSVVRWAQETQYF
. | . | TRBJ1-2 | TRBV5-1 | CASSLGYSYGYTF
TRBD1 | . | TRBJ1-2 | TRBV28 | CASSRTGTYGYTF
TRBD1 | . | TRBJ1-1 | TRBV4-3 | CASSQDRGQNRGAFF
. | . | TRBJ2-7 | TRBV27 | CASSISAEGYEQYF